This T cell receptor beta chain was recovered during a study of spatial heterogeneity in lung cancer. The wider study: Each time, sequencing found more beta-chain sequences than alpha-chain sequences.

The time point was: blood at routine non-recurrence follow-up after resection. TCRdb reanalysed the 5' RACE reads using MiXCR and keeps one entry per CDR3 protein. The top ten clones hold about 24% of a sample with over 95,000 distinct CDR3 sequences, under 14% of them seen once. This clonotype has at least ten counts. This CDR3 is 14 amino acids long. CDR1 MNHEY and CDR2 SMNVEV come from the germline V gene (reference sequence). V gave up 3 bases and J gave up 6 bases, with 15 bases separating them. The chain joins TRBV27 to TRBJ2-7; possibly TRBD1 for D (6 bases). The receptor was derived from a female donor with early-stage non-small cell lung cancer. Here the sequenced sample was PBMCs, taken at follow-up. The CDR3 protein is CASSFASQGLEQYF. CDR3 DNA: TGTGCCAGCAGTTTTGCCAGCCAGGGGCTCGAGCAGTACTTC.